This T cell receptor (beta chain) was captured by sequencing in a study of metastatic and nonmetastatic thyroid tumors. Study summary: Repertoires from blood and tumor or nodule tissue of malignant and benign thyroid patients were compared.

With MiXCR, TCRdb reprocessed the PCR reads. The sample includes tens of thousands of clones, around 12% of them seen just once. The CDR3 covers 13 residues. Germline V gene lookup returns CDR1 SGHTA and CDR2 FQGNSA. Deletions cut 1 base from V and 4 bases from J, with 5 bases between. Before thyroid surgery, none of the patients had received any treatment. This clone occurred many times. Sequenced material: tumor tissue. The chain uses TRBV7-2 and TRBJ1-3; D perhaps matches TRBD1 (5 bases). The receptor was isolated from a female donor with papillary thyroid cancer or a benign thyroid nodule (not recorded which). Some clones in this sample may be carry-over from other donors' samples. The chain's CDR3 is CASSLGQGNTIYF. The CDR3 DNA follows: TGTGCCAGCAGCTTAGGACAGGGAAACACCATATATTTT.